The 22 T cell receptor beta chains in this list originate from one sample, sequenced in a study of T-cell reconstitution after alpha-beta-depleted transplantation in children. Preparation of the TCRbeta library used unique molecular identifiers. From the PCR reads, TCRdb called clonotypes with MiXCR, one entry per CDR3 protein. The repertoire consists of around 450,000 distinct CDR3 sequences, with roughly 15% occurring once and the leading ten covering around 30%. The source material was PBMCs, mostly from graft donor cells, sampled 360 days after TCRalphabeta/CD19-depleted stem cell transplant. The receptors were gathered from a boy younger than two who had a stem cell transplant for Wiskott-Aldrich syndrome, so the T cells may come from the graft donor.

The genes are TRBV5-1 and TRBJ2-3; weak D call: TRBD2 (5 bases). Germline CDR1 and CDR2: SGHRS and YFSETQ. V gave up 1 base and J gave up 3 bases, with 15 bases separating them. The CDR3 length is 16 residues. CDR3 sequence: CASSLFPLGITDTQYF. The CDR3 DNA is TGCGCCAGCAGCTTGTTCCCACTAGGAATAACAGATACGCAGTATTTT.

V gene TRBV4-3 combines with J gene TRBJ2-3; 12 bases line up with TRBD2. Germline CDR1 reads LGHNA; CDR2 reads YSLEER. This CDR3 comprises 17 residues. The junction had 8 bases not matched to a gene; V was cut back by 0 bases and J by 7 bases. Here the CDR3 reads CASSQDTATSGRNTQYF. Here the CDR3 DNA reads TGCGCCAGCAGCCAAGATACTGCGACTAGCGGGAGAAATACGCAGTATTTT.

There are a few counts of this clonotype. V usage is TRBV29-1 and J usage is TRBJ2-3; tentative D call: TRBD2 (7 bases). This CDR3 is built from 14 residues. Germline V gene sequence: CDR1 SQVTM, CDR2 ANQGSEA. The V end lost 5 bases, the J end lost 1 base, and 13 bases lay between the germline ends. The CDR3: CSVSVGGRTDTQYF. The CDR3 coding sequence is TGCAGCGTTTCCGTCGGGGGGCGCACAGATACGCAGTATTTT.

The chain recombines TRBV10-3 with TRBJ2-3, with D perhaps matching TRBD2 (5 bases). Trimming removed 3 bases from V and 5 bases from J, with 6 bases in between. This CDR3 has 12 residues. Germline CDR1 ENHRY, CDR2 SYGVKD. The CDR3 nucleotides read TGTGCCATCAGTGACGGAGGAGATACGCAGTATTTT. Protein sequence: CAISDGGDTQYF.

The J gene is TRBJ2-7, the V gene TRBV2, with 9 bases fitting TRBD1. Looked up from germline, CDR1 is SNHLY and CDR2 is FYNNEI. J lost 4 bases, V lost 6 bases, and 7 bases had no gene match. The length of the CDR3 is 14 residues. This CDR3 is CASRTGQGPYEQYF. CDR3 bases: TGTGCCAGCAGGACGGGACAGGGCCCTTACGAGCAGTACTTC.

The chain uses TRBV12-3 or TRBV12-4 and TRBJ2-7; tentatively, D is TRBD1 or TRBD2 (5 bases each). With 6 bases removed from V and 6 bases from J, the gap between germline ends came to 18 bases. There are 14 residues in the CDR3. The chain's CDR3 is CASSRDLLPGEQYF. The DNA of the CDR3 is TGTGCCAGCAGCCGGGACCTCCTGCCTGGCGAGCAGTACTTC.

CDR3 protein: CSAPRNMNTEAFF. The CDR3 DNA sequence: TGCAGTGCCCCTAGGAACATGAACACTGAAGCTTTCTTT. The chain joins TRBV20-1 to TRBJ1-1, with D unresolved. The germline V gene has CDR1 DFQATT and CDR2 SNEGSKA (reference sequence). Deletions cut 6 bases from V and 0 bases from J, with 11 bases between. CDR3 length: 13 amino acids.

The chain recombines TRBV27 with TRBJ2-1; D is possibly TRBD2 (6 bases). The V end lost 5 bases, the J end lost 7 bases, and 15 bases lay between the germline ends. The CDR3 sequence is 14 residues long. Germline V gene sequence: CDR1 MNHEY, CDR2 SMNVEV (reference sequence). For the CDR3, the DNA is TGTGCCAGCAGTACTAGCTGGACTTTGAATGAGCAGTTCTTC. Translating it yields CASSTSWTLNEQFF.

The sample holds many counts of this clonotype. The chain carries TRBV5-1 and TRBJ2-6; tentatively, D is TRBD2 (6 bases). Germline CDR1 reads SGHRS; CDR2 reads YFSETQ. Trimming removed 2 bases at V and 0 bases at J, with 12 bases between. The CDR3 contains 17 residues. DNA of the CDR3: TGCGCCAGCAGCTTCAGAGGAGGGTACTCTGGGGCCAACGTCCTGACTTTC. Translated, it gives CASSFRGGYSGANVLTF. The full variable domain, its missing parts supplied by reference TRBV5-1 and TRBJ2-6, is KAGVTQTPRYLIKTRGQQVTLSCSPISGHRSVSWYQQTPGQGLQFLFEYFSETQRNKGNFPGRFSGRQFSNSRSEMNVSTLELGDSALYLCASSFRGGYSGANVLTFGAGSRLTVL.

The gene calls are TRBV20-1 and TRBJ2-3; 12 nucleotides align to TRBD2. The V gene's germline CDR1 is DFQATT and CDR2 SNEGSKA (reference sequence). The CDR3 length is 16 residues. The junction had 6 bases not matched to a gene; V was cut back by 3 bases and J by 2 bases. This CDR3 reads CSASGLAGRYTDTQYF. The CDR3 DNA sequence: TGCAGTGCTAGCGGACTAGCGGGACGGTACACAGATACGCAGTATTTT.

This clonotype has a count of ten or more. The chain combines TRBV15 with TRBJ2-3; D is possibly TRBD1 (7 bases). The CDR3 consists of 14 residues. Germline V gene lookup returns CDR1 LNHNV and CDR2 YYDKDF (reference sequence). V lost 5 bases, J lost 4 bases, and 13 bases lay in between. The CDR3 loop is CATSPRDSSDTQYF. CDR3 in DNA: TGTGCCACCAGCCCGCGGGACAGTTCAGATACGCAGTATTTT.

This clonotype was detected only a few times. The gene calls are TRBV24-1 and TRBJ2-2; D possibly corresponds to TRBD2 (6 bases). Germline values: CDR1 KGHDR, CDR2 SFDVKD. This CDR3 comprises 15 residues. Trimming removed 3 bases at V and 7 bases at J, with 14 bases between. The CDR3, as DNA: TGTGCCACCAGTGATCAAACGCGACTAGGCGGGGAGCTGTTTTTT. It is translated as CATSDQTRLGGELFF.

The chain carries TRBV12-3 or TRBV12-4 and TRBJ2-7, with TRBD2 as a possible D gene (5 bases). This CDR3 is built from 15 residues. V was clipped by 2 bases and J by 2 bases, with 13 bases between them. The CDR3: CASSLRPTGAYEQYF. As DNA, the CDR3 is TGTGCCAGCAGTTTAAGGCCCACCGGGGCCTACGAGCAGTACTTC.

The rearrangement uses TRBV28 and TRBJ2-5; D uncertain. Trimming shortened V by 2 bases and J by 1 base, and 14 bases separated the two germline ends. The V gene's germline CDR1 is MDHEN and CDR2 SYDVKM. The CDR3 length is 16 residues. As DNA, the CDR3 is TGTGCCAGCAGTTTAGGGCCAGGAGCACCCCAAGAGACCCAGTACTTC. This encodes CASSLGPGAPQETQYF. The full variable domain, with the rest looked up from reference TRBV28 and TRBJ2-5, is DVKVTQSSRYLVKRTGEKVFLECVQDMDHENMFWYRQDPGLGLRLIYFSYDVKMKEKGDIPEGYSVSREKKERFSLILESASTNQTSMYLCASSLGPGAPQETQYFGPGTRLLVL.

This clonotype has more than one count but fewer than ten. V usage is TRBV5-1 and J usage is TRBJ1-1; D is perhaps TRBD1 (5 bases). Trimming pared 0 bases from V and 4 bases from J, leaving 13 bases between. CDR3 length: 15 residues. Per germline, CDR1 SGHRS and CDR2 YFSETQ. CDR3 sequence reads: CASSLVGTVATEAFF. In DNA form, the CDR3 reads TGCGCCAGCAGCTTGGTAGGGACCGTGGCCACTGAAGCTTTCTTT.

A few counts support this clonotype. The chain links TRBV11-2 to TRBJ2-1; the match to TRBD2 covers 8 bases. Trimming at V came to 6 bases and at J to 6 bases, leaving 13 bases not matched to a gene. The CDR3 is made up of 16 amino acids. Germline V lookup: CDR1 SGHAT, CDR2 FQNNGV. The DNA for the CDR3 is TGTGCCAGCAGGGCGAAACTGGGACTAGTCAGCAATGAGCAGTTCTTC. Translating gives CASRAKLGLVSNEQFF.

The genes are TRBV19 and TRBJ2-1, with D unresolved. V was cut by 6 bases and J by 5 bases, with 14 bases left in between. Germline lookup yields CDR1 LNHDA and CDR2 SQIVND (reference sequence). The CDR3 consists of 14 residues. CDR3 nucleotide sequence: TGTGCCAGTAGGGGCAATCGGTTGAACAATGAGCAGTTCTTC. Residues: CASRGNRLNNEQFF. Using reference TRBV19 and TRBJ2-1 for the parts outside the CDR3, the full variable domain is DGGITQSPKYLFRKEGQNVTLSCEQNLNHDAMYWYRQDPGQGLRLIYYSQIVNDFQKGDIAEGYSVSREKKESFPLTVTSAQKNPTAFYLCASRGNRLNNEQFFGPGTRLTVL.

This rearrangement joins TRBV11-3 to TRBJ2-2; D is perhaps TRBD1 (5 bases). The CDR3 has 14 amino acids. In germline, CDR1 is SGHNT, CDR2 YENEEA. V lost 5 bases to trimming and J lost 4 bases, with 11 bases between them. The CDR3 loop is CASSKTQGTGELFF. The CDR3 bases are TGTGCCAGCAGCAAAACTCAGGGCACCGGGGAGCTGTTTTTT.

V is TRBV5-1 and J is TRBJ2-3; the D gene is possibly TRBD1 (5 bases). Trimming removed 7 bases at V and 1 base at J, with 16 bases between. The CDR3 is 15 residues long. CDR1 and CDR2 (germline): SGHRS, YFSETQ. The CDR3 reads CASRPGWFRTDTQYF. CDR3 in DNA: TGCGCCAGCCGACCAGGGTGGTTCCGCACAGATACGCAGTATTTT. Combining the CDR3 with reference TRBV5-1 and TRBJ2-3 gives the whole variable domain KAGVTQTPRYLIKTRGQQVTLSCSPISGHRSVSWYQQTPGQGLQFLFEYFSETQRNKGNFPGRFSGRQFSNSRSEMNVSTLELGDSALYLCASRPGWFRTDTQYFGPGTRLTVL.

In its sample, this clonotype was seen a few times. V usage is TRBV10-3 and J usage is TRBJ2-3; 8 bases map to TRBD2. Germline CDR1 and CDR2: ENHRY and SYGVKD. V shed 4 bases and J 2 bases; nucleotides not matched to a gene: 5. The CDR3 contains 15 residues. The CDR3 bases are TGTGCCATCAGTGCCGCGGGGGGAACCACAGATACGCAGTATTTT. It translates to CAISAAGGTTDTQYF.

This sequence joins TRBV11-3 and TRBJ2-6; D remains unclear. CDR1 SGHNT and CDR2 YENEEA come from the germline V gene. V lost 0 bases to trimming and J lost 1 base, with 7 bases between them. The CDR3 is 16 residues long. CDR3 DNA: TGTGCCAGCAGCTTAGACAGTGTATCTGGGGCCAACGTCCTGACTTTC. Translating it yields CASSLDSVSGANVLTF.

In its sample, this clonotype was seen many times. V usage is TRBV6-1 and J usage is TRBJ2-3; perhaps D is TRBD1 or TRBD2 (5 bases each). Germline values: CDR1 MNHNS, CDR2 SASEGT. The CDR3 is made up of 13 amino acids. The V end was cut by 8 bases, the J end by 2 bases, with 11 bases between. The CDR3 DNA reads TGTGCCAGCGCAGGGAGATACACAGATACGCAGTATTTT. This codes for CASAGRYTDTQYF.